The T cell receptor beta chain under discussion was sequenced for a study of T cell responses to AZD1222 COVID-19 vaccine. Data came from immunoSEQ multiplex PCR; TCRdb stores just in-frame clones and leaves some out. The sample holds 86,000 or so clones, about 93% seen once. Study findings and constraints: Donors were largely white British and mainly female; clonal diversity was possibly underestimated. Recipients of two AZD1222 doses showed rising Spike-specific TCR breadth and depth. It was only after the peak T cell response that any repertoires were sampled.

This CDR3 is built from 15 residues. Germline lookup yields CDR1 SEHNR and CDR2 FQNEAQ (reference sequence). Trimming removed 1 base from V and 1 base from J, with 11 bases in between. Turning to this clone: Its antigen is not identified.

J is TRBJ2-7 and V is TRBV7-9; a weak D match, TRBD2 (5 bases). The receptor was isolated from an adult who received the AZD1222 COVID-19 vaccine. Source: peripheral blood, taken 28 days after the second AZD1222 dose. The CDR3 bases are TGTGCCAGCAGCTTAGAGTGGCGGGTGTCCTACGAGCAGTACTTC. This encodes CASSLEWRVSYEQYF.